This entry concerns a single T cell receptor (beta chain). Its antigen is not known. The method was immunoSEQ multiplex PCR; TCRdb's version includes in-frame clones alone and lacks a portion of them. The sample records about 100,000 clones, 80% to 95% being singletons. Germline-derived CDR1 and CDR2 are SGHRS and YFSETQ. This CDR3 is 13 amino acids long. The ends were cut back, 1 base at V and 2 bases at J, with 7 bases in the middle. This sample was taken from a study of T cell responses to AZD1222 COVID-19 vaccine. Whole-study findings and limits: Spike-wide coverage was observed for vaccine-associated CD4 TCRs, with dominant responses at 160-218 and 743-854. Once two AZD1222 doses were given, Spike-specific TCR breadth and depth went up.

Here the sequenced sample was peripheral blood, taken on day 0 of AZD1222 vaccination. The genes are TRBV5-1 and TRBJ2-7; D gene uncertain. The origin of this receptor is an adult in good health. As DNA, the CDR3 is TGCGCCAGCAGCTTGCGGCAGGCCTACGAGCAGTACTTC. This sequence encodes CASSLRQAYEQYF.